The 25 T cell receptor beta chains given below trace back to one sample, sequenced in a study of CD8+ T cells in alopecia areata. Reverse transcription of extracted RNA yielded cDNA, which provided the sequencing template. Some clones are missing from TCRdb's copy, which holds only in-frame ones; the method was immunoSEQ multiplex PCR. The specimen has around 100,000 clones, none found just once. Sequencing used lesional skin. All receptors come from a C3H/HeJ mouse with alopecia areata. This strain has MHC haplotype H2-k.

The table lists this clone with a few counts. Gene names and germline match the mouse. The CDR3 is cut off 4 residues early in the read; its end comes from the germline J gene. The V and J genes are TRBV19 and TRBJ1-1, with 9 bases that match TRBD1. From germline, CDR1 is FNHDT and CDR2 SITEND (reference sequence). V trimming: 0 bases; J trimming: 1 base; junction bases outside the gene matches: 1. The CDR3 contains 15 residues. CDR3 in amino acids: CASSIGGQGNTEVFF. The CDR3 DNA, read in part, is TGTGCCAGCAGTATAGGGGGACAGGGGAACACA.

As for this clone: The gene names here belong to mouse. The sequenced fragment ends 4 residues before the CDR3 boundary, so the rest is inferred from the germline J gene. The genes are TRBV13-3 and TRBJ2-3; perhaps TRBD2 as D (6 bases). CDR3 length: 15 amino acids. Germline V gives CDR1 NNHDY, CDR2 SYVADS. Deletions cut 4 bases from V and 0 bases from J, with 12 bases between. The CDR3 sequence: CASSLTGNSAETLYF. CDR3 DNA (partial): TGTGCCAGCAGTCTTACTGGGAATAGTGCAGAA.

In the case of this clone: Gene names follow the mouse nomenclature. This chain's CDR3 is CASSMGGTGNSDYTF. CDR3 DNA (partial): TGTGCCAGCAGTATGGGCGGGACAGGGAACTCC. The chain carries TRBV19 and TRBJ1-2, with 9 positions matching TRBD1. The read halts 4 residues ahead of the CDR3 end, with the missing end drawn from the germline J gene. The CDR3 is made up of 15 amino acids. CDR1 is FNHDT and CDR2 is SITEND in the germline V gene (reference sequence). With V trimmed by 2 bases and J by 2 bases, 4 bases remained unmatched.

About this clone itself: Gene names are the mouse ones. The read ends 4 residues shy of where the CDR3 ends; the end is completed using the germline J gene. The V call is TRBV13-2, the J call TRBJ2-1, with a possible D match to TRBD1 (5 bases). Trimming shortened V by 5 bases and J by 4 bases, and 7 bases separated the two germline ends. The CDR3 totals 12 residues. Germline V gene lookup returns CDR1 NNHNN and CDR2 SYGAGS (reference sequence). The covered CDR3 bases are TGTGCCAGCGGAAGACAGTATGCT. Its protein product is CASGRQYA. The entire CDR3 is CASGRQYAEQFF.

In the case of this clone: The gene names here belong to mouse. Read data end 4 residues before the CDR3 end; the end is taken from the germline J gene. The chain couples TRBV1 to TRBJ2-1; 9 positions agree with TRBD1. The V segment lost 3 bases and the J segment 1 base; nucleotides outside the gene matches: 4. CDR1 and CDR2 from the germline V gene are NSQYPW and LRSPGD (reference sequence). CDR3 size: 16 residues. The CDR3: CTCSARQGVNYAEQFF. The sequenced CDR3 bases are TGCACCTGCAGTGCGCGACAGGGGGTCAACTATGCT.

About this clone itself: Gene names and germline refer to mouse. The sequence runs out 4 residues before the end of the CDR3; the remainder is reconstructed from the germline J gene. The chain uses TRBV13-3 and TRBJ2-2; a weak D match, TRBD2 (6 bases). Trimming left V 3 bases short and J 0 bases short, with 9 bases between. Germline V gene data show CDR1 as NNHDY and CDR2 as SYVADS. This CDR3 is 15 amino acids long. Partial CDR3 DNA: TGTGCCAGCAGTGGACTGGAATCAAACACCGGG. Protein: CASSGLESNTG. The full-length CDR3 reads as CASSGLESNTGQLYF.

This clone was observed a few times. Any gene name here is a mouse gene name. With the read ending 4 residues before the CDR3 end, the germline J gene is used to fill in that end. The chain combines TRBV17 with TRBJ1-1; 7 positions agree with TRBD1. There are 15 residues in the CDR3. V lost 2 bases and J lost 0; bases outside the gene matches: 3. CDR1 MNHDT and CDR2 YYDKIL come from the germline V gene. The CDR3 protein is CASSRPGGANTEVFF. The CDR3 bases that were read are TGTGCTAGCAGTAGACCAGGGGGTGCAAACACA.

This clone was observed a few times. All gene names here are mouse names. The read terminates 4 residues before the CDR3 end, so the remaining end is supplied by the germline J gene. The chain employs TRBV13-3 and TRBJ2-7; TRBD1 matches at 11 bases. The length of the CDR3 is 16 residues. Germline assignment: CDR1 NNHDY and CDR2 SYVADS. The covered CDR3 bases are TGTGCCAGCAGTGATGCTCCGGGACAGGGGGTTTAT. Amino acid sequence: CASSDAPGQGVY. The entire CDR3 protein reads CASSDAPGQGVYEQYF.

Concerning this clone: Germline and genes here are mouse. Read coverage stops 4 residues before the CDR3 terminus; the germline J gene supplies the remainder. The rearrangement links TRBV13-1 to TRBJ2-7; 10 nucleotides agree with TRBD2. Germline CDR1 NSHNY, CDR2 SYGAGN. The CDR3 is 14 amino acids. The J segment lost 3 bases and the V segment lost 5 bases, leaving 5 bases of the junction unmatched. The CDR3 reads CASSVGLGIYEQYF. CDR3 DNA, as far as it was read: TGTGCCAGCAGCGTGGGACTGGGGATCTAT.

In regard to this clone: All gene names here are mouse names. From the germline J gene comes the end of the CDR3, since the read stops 4 residues before it. The chain is built from TRBV13-3 and TRBJ1-2, with TRBD1 as a possible D gene (5 bases). V gave up 1 base and J gave up 0 bases, with 10 bases separating them. The germline gives CDR1 NNHDY, CDR2 SYVADS. CDR3 length: 15 residues. This chain's CDR3 is CASSDTDIANSDYTF. The sequenced CDR3 bases are TGTGCCAGCAGTGATACGGACATCGCAAACTCC.

This clone was detected a few times. TCRdb gives a protein that differs at residue 12 from what the DNA encodes, so the protein here is translated from the DNA. Any gene name here is a mouse gene name. The read comes to an end 3 residues before the CDR3 does, leaving the germline J gene to fill in the end. This chain links TRBV13-3 with TRBJ1-6; 7 nucleotides agree with TRBD1. TRBJ1-6 is identified as an open reading frame with a role that is uncertain. Germline V gene lookup returns CDR1 NNHDY and CDR2 SYVADS. This CDR3 is 15 amino acids long. Unmatched junction bases numbered 6, after V lost 2 bases and J lost 7 bases. The CDR3 loop is CASSERGTENSPLYF. The part of the CDR3 DNA that was read is TGTGCCAGCAGTGAAAGGGGGACAGAAAATTCGCCC.

This clone was recorded many times. At residue 12, the DNA translation does not agree with TCRdb's protein; the protein displayed here is the one encoded by the DNA. Gene names refer to mouse genes. The observed sequence ends 3 residues before the CDR3 terminus, with the missing tail filled in from the germline J gene. J is TRBJ1-3 and V is TRBV13-3; no reliable D call. This CDR3 comprises 15 residues. Trimming cost V 2 bases and J 0 bases, with 9 bases left between them. Germline CDR1 and CDR2: NNHDY and SYVADS. The CDR3 here is CASSDVPDSGNTLYF. The CDR3 bases that were read are TGTGCCAGCAGTGACGTCCCAGATTCTGGAAATACG.

For this clone: Gene names and germline match the mouse. The read terminates 4 residues before the CDR3 end, so the remaining end is supplied by the germline J gene. The chain employs TRBV16 and TRBJ2-1; 11 bases align to TRBD2. Per germline, CDR1 SGHSA and CDR2 FRNQAP. The CDR3 extends over 16 amino acids. The V gene end was trimmed by 1 base and the J gene end by 2 bases; junction bases not matched to a gene: 1. The CDR3 loop is CASSLGTGGHYAEQFF. The covered CDR3 bases are TGTGCAAGCAGCTTAGGGACTGGGGGGCACTATGCT. Combining the CDR3 with reference TRBV16 and TRBJ2-1 gives the whole variable domain NAGVIQTPRHKVTGKGQEATLWCEPISGHSAVFWYRQTIVQGLEFLTYFRNQAPIDDSGMPKERFSAQMPNQSHSTLKIQSTQPQDSAVYLCASSLGTGGHYAEQFFGPGTRLTVL.

On this clone: The listed genes are named as in mouse. From the germline J gene comes the end of the CDR3, since the read stops 4 residues before it. Other nucleotide sequences from this sample produce the same CDR3. The J gene is TRBJ2-7, the V gene TRBV1, with D possibly being TRBD1 (6 bases). Germline V gene lookup returns CDR1 NSQYPW and CDR2 LRSPGD (reference sequence). With 3 bases removed from V and 0 bases from J, the gap between germline ends came to 12 bases. This CDR3 contains 15 residues. CDR3 protein: CTCSARGGSSYEQYF. CDR3 bases read: TGCACCTGCAGTGCCAGGGGAGGGAGCTCCTAT.

As to this clone: Mouse gene names apply. The missing CDR3 end, 4 residues past where the read stops, is filled in from the germline J gene. The rearrangement links TRBV19 to TRBJ2-1, with TRBD2 matching over 9 bases. V shed 5 bases and J 2 bases; nucleotides not matched to a gene: 5. CDR1 and CDR2 from the germline V gene are FNHDT and SITEND (reference sequence). The CDR3 has 15 amino acids. CDR3 bases read: TGTGCCAGCAGCAACTGGGGGGCTGACTATGCT. Its translation is CASSNWGADYA. The full CDR3 is CASSNWGADYAEQFF.

With regard to this clone: Germline and genes: mouse. The CDR3 extends 4 residues past the end of the read, so its final part is completed from the germline J gene. The sample carries other DNA sequences with the same CDR3. The chain employs TRBV19 and TRBJ1-4; D uncertain. Between the trimmed V and J ends, which lost 2 bases and 2 bases, there was a span of 10 bases. The CDR3 runs to 15 residues. Germline CDR1 is FNHDT and CDR2 is SITEND (reference sequence). The sequenced part of the CDR3 DNA is TGTGCCAGCAGTATCCTTGACAAATCCAACGAA. Its translation is CASSILDKSNE. The whole CDR3 region reads CASSILDKSNERLFF.

The table lists this clone with a few counts. Mouse gene names and germline throughout. The read halts 4 residues ahead of the CDR3 end, with the missing end drawn from the germline J gene. The gene calls are TRBV19 and TRBJ1-1, with 11 bases lining up with TRBD1. The CDR3 sequence is 16 residues long. The ends lost 4 bases at V and 2 bases at J; junction bases unmatched: 7. Germline V CDR1 and CDR2: FNHDT, SITEND (reference sequence). The CDR3 is CASSRPGQGANTEVFF. The CDR3 bases that were read are TGTGCCAGCAGTCGACCCGGACAGGGGGCTAACACA.

This clone occurred a few times. Mouse germline and gene names are used. Read data end 4 residues before the CDR3 end; the end is taken from the germline J gene. V and J are TRBV19 and TRBJ2-1, with D perhaps matching TRBD1 (6 bases). Trimming took off 8 bases at V and 1 base at J, with 13 bases between the two ends. Germline CDR1 FNHDT, CDR2 SITEND (reference sequence). This CDR3 region has 14 residues. The covered CDR3 bases are TGTGCCAGTCACCGGGACATAAACTATGCT. Translating it yields CASHRDINYA. The full CDR3 protein reads CASHRDINYAEQFF.

This clone showed up just a few times. Gene names are the mouse ones. The read ends 4 residues early relative to the CDR3; the germline J gene fills the gap. J is TRBJ1-2 and V is TRBV19; the D gene is possibly TRBD1 (6 bases). Deletions cut 4 bases from V and 3 bases from J, with 13 bases between. Germline lookup yields CDR1 FNHDT and CDR2 SITEND (reference sequence). The CDR3 extends over 14 amino acids. CDR3 DNA, as far as it was read: TGTGCCAGCAGTCTCGACAGGATTGACTCC. Its translation: CASSLDRIDS. The complete CDR3 protein is CASSLDRIDSDYTF.

This clone was detected only a few times. The genes are named according to mouse. Read sequence stops 4 residues before the CDR3 end, and the germline J gene provides the missing end. The rearrangement links TRBV19 to TRBJ1-1; D not certain. The CDR3 has 14 amino acids. Trimming took off 2 bases at V and 0 bases at J, with 8 bases between the two ends. Germline V CDR1 and CDR2: FNHDT, SITEND (reference sequence). The CDR3 bases that were read are TGTGCCAGCAGTATTAGCAGTGCAAACACA. Amino acid sequence: CASSISSANT. The whole CDR3 reads CASSISSANTEVFF. Variable domain in full (rest from reference TRBV19 and TRBJ1-1): GGIITQTPKFLIGQEGQKLTLKCQQNFNHDTMYWYRQDSGKGLRLIYYSITENDLQKGDLSEGYDASREKKSSFSLTVTSAQKNEMAVFLCASSISSANTEVFFGKGTRLTVV.

Worth noting for this clone: The germline and genes are mouse ones. The read gets to within 4 residues of the CDR3 end, and the germline J gene fills in the rest. The V call is TRBV13-1, the J call TRBJ2-5; maybe TRBD1 (6 bases). Germline lookup yields CDR1 NSHNY and CDR2 SYGAGN. The CDR3 extends over 14 amino acids. The sequenced CDR3 bases are TGTGCCAGCAGTGAGACAACAGGGTTGGAC. Translating gives CASSETTGLD. Given in full, the CDR3 is CASSETTGLDTQYF.

This clone has a handful of counts. Gene names and germline refer to mouse. The DNA ends 4 residues before the CDR3 does, and the rest of the CDR3 is filled in from the germline J gene. The chain has TRBV13-3 and TRBJ2-7; TRBD2 matches 8 bases. The CDR3 length is 12 residues. From germline, CDR1 is NNHDY and CDR2 SYVADS. CDR3 bases read: TGTGCCAGCAAGGGGGGGCGCGAT. The encoded protein is CASKGGRD. The full CDR3 protein is CASKGGRDEQYF.

This clone was seen repeatedly, ten times or more. The genes and germline here are from mouse. The read ends 4 residues shy of where the CDR3 ends; the end is completed using the germline J gene. The same CDR3 also results from other DNA sequences found in this sample. This chain joins TRBV13-3 and TRBJ2-1, with TRBD2 matching 11 bases. Germline assignment: CDR1 NNHDY and CDR2 SYVADS. CDR3 length: 16 residues. Trimming at V came to 0 bases and at J to 6 bases, leaving 5 bases not matched to a gene. The CDR3 sequence: CASSDAGTGGFAEQFF. CDR3 DNA, as far as it was read: TGTGCCAGCAGTGATGCTGGGACTGGGGGTTTTGCT.

A few counts support this clone. Genes here carry mouse names. The read gets to within 4 residues of the CDR3 end, and the germline J gene fills in the rest. This chain uses TRBV13-3 with TRBJ1-1; TRBD1 agrees at 7 bases. J lost 0 bases, V lost 5 bases, and 7 bases had no gene match. The CDR3 has 15 amino acids. The germline V gene has CDR1 NNHDY and CDR2 SYVADS. The CDR3 region is CASRGTANANTEVFF. Incomplete CDR3 DNA: TGTGCCAGCAGGGGGACAGCTAATGCAAACACA.

This clone came up many times. At residue 13, the TCRdb protein departs from the DNA translation, so the protein shown here was derived from the DNA itself. Any gene name here is a mouse gene name. The read falls 3 residues short of the CDR3 end, and the missing part is taken from the germline J gene. The chain has TRBV13-3 and TRBJ1-6; 8 nucleotides align to TRBD1. TRBJ1-6 carries the ORF label, with uncertain function. Looked up from germline, CDR1 is NNHDY and CDR2 is SYVADS. CDR3 length equals 16 residues. J gave up 2 bases and V 1 base, and 2 bases lay outside the gene matches. CDR3 bases read: TGTGCCAGCAGTGATCAGGACAGGGCCTATAATTCGCCC. It encodes CASSDQDRAYNSP. The CDR3, in full, reads CASSDQDRAYNSPLYF.